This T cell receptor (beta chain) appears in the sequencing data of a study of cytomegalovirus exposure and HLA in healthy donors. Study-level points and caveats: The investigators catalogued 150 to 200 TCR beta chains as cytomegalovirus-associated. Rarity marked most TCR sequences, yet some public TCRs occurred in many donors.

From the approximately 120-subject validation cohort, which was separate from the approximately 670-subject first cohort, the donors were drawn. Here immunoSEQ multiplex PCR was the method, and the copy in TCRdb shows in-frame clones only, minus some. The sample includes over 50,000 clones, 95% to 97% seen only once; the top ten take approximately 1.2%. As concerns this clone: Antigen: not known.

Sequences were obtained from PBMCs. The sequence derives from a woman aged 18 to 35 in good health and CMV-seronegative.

CDR3 residues: CASSPRVQRPTDTQYF. In nucleotides, the CDR3 is TGTGCCAGCAGCCCACGAGTCCAGCGCCCCACAGATACGCAGTATTTT. V gene TRBV7-8 combines with J gene TRBJ2-3; no clear D gene. V was cut by 5 bases and J by 2 bases, with 17 bases left in between. Germline CDR1 and CDR2: SGHVS and FQNEAQ. CDR3 length: 16 amino acids.